The source of this TCR beta chain is a study of control samples from healthy donors and cancer patients. This table comes from immunoSEQ multiplex PCR, and its TCRdb copy is limited to in-frame clones, with some not included. The data show under 100,000 clones, approximately 91% seen once. The CDR3 runs 10 residues. In germline, CDR1 is DFQATT, CDR2 SNEGSKA (reference sequence). Trimming pared 4 bases from V and 4 bases from J, leaving 4 bases between. The receptor's source is a woman aged 45-60 years with colorectal cancer. Sequenced: PBMCs. V and J are TRBV20-1 and TRBJ1-2; D ambiguous. CDR3 loop: CSAKTYGYTF. The CDR3 nucleotides read TGCAGTGCTAAGACCTATGGCTACACCTTC.